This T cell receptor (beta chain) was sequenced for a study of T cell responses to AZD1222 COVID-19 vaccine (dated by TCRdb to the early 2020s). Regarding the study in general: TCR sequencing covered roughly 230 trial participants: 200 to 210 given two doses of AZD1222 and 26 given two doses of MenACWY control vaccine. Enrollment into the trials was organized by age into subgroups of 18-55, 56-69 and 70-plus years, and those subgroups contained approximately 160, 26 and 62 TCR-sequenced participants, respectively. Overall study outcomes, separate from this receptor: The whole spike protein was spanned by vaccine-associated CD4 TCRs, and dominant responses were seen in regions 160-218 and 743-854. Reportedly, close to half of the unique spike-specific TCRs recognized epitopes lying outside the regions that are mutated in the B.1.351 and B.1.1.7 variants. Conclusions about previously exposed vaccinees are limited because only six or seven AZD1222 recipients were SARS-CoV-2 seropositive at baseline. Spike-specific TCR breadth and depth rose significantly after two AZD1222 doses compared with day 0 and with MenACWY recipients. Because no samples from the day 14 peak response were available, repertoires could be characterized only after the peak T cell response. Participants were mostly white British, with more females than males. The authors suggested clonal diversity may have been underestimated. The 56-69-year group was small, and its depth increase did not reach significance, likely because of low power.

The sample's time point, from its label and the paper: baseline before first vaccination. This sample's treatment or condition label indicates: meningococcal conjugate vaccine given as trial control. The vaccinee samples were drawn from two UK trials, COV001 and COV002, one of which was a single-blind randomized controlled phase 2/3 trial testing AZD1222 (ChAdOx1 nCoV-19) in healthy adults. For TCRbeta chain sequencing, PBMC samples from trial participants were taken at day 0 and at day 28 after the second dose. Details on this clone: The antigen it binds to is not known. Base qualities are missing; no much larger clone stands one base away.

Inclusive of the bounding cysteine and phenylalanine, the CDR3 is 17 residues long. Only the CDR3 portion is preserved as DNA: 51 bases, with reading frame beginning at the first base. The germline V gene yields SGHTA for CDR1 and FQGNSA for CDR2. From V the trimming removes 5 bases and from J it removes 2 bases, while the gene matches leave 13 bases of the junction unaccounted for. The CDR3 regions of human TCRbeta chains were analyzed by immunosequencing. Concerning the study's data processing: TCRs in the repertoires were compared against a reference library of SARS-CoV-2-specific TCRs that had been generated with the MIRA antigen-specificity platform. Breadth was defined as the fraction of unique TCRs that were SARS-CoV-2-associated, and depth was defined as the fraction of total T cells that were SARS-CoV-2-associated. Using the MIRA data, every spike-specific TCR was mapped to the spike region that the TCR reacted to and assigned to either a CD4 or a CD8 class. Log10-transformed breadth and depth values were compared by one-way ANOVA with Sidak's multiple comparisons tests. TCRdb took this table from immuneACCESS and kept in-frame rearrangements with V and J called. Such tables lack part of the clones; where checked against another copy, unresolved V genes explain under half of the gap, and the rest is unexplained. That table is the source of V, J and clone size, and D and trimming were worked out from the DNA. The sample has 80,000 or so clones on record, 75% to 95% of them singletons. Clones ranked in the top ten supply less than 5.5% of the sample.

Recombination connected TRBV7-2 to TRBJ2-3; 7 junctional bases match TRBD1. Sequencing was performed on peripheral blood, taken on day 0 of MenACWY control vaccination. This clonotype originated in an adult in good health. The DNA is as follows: TGTGCCAGCAGCGGGAGACAGGGCAGAGGGTACACAGATACGCAGTATTTT. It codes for CASSGRQGRGYTDTQYF.